One and the same sample provided the 15 T cell receptor beta chains below, sequenced in a study of human thymus T cells. The repertoire was sequenced with immunoSEQ multiplex PCR; TCRdb's copy has only in-frame clones and lacks some. The table has around 120,000 clones, more than 90% seen once. The source of the thymus tissue was resections taken during corrective heart surgery. What was sequenced was thymus tissue. The receptors stem from a boy younger than two with a congenital heart defect but otherwise immunologically healthy.

The chain couples TRBV30 to TRBJ1-1, with 7 bases aligning to TRBD1. This CDR3 spans 16 amino acids. CDR1 GTSNPN and CDR2 SVGIG come from the germline V gene (reference sequence). Germline trimming cut 2 bases from V and 1 base from J; bases unmatched to any gene: 10. The CDR3 nucleotides are TGTGCCTGGAGTATCAGACAGGGTAAAGGGAACACTGAAGCTTTCTTT. Its protein is CAWSIRQGKGNTEAFF.

This chain links TRBV11-2 with TRBJ1-4; 8 nucleotides line up with TRBD1. This CDR3 spans 17 amino acids. The ends lost 5 bases at V and 6 bases at J; junction bases unmatched: 14. CDR1 SGHAT and CDR2 FQNNGV come from the germline V gene. CDR3 nucleotide sequence: TGTGCCAGCAGCACTGGGACAGGAGGGGGGTTGGATGAAAAACTGTTTTTT. Residues: CASSTGTGGGLDEKLFF.

The chain uses TRBV13 and TRBJ2-7; 8 bases map to TRBD2. With 4 bases clipped from V and 5 bases from J, the junction kept 13 bases outside the gene matches. The CDR3 sequence is 16 residues long. Germline lookup yields CDR1 PRHDT and CDR2 FYEKMQ (reference sequence). CDR3 region: CASSSVGTRNPHEQYF. The CDR3 coding sequence is TGTGCCAGCAGCTCAGTCGGGACTAGAAACCCTCACGAGCAGTACTTC. The variable domain in full, with the rest retrieved from reference TRBV13 and TRBJ2-7, is AAGVIQSPRHLIKEKRETATLKCYPIPRHDTVYWYQQGPGQDPQFLISFYEKMQSDKGSIPDRFSAQQFSDYHSELNMSSLELGDSALYFCASSSVGTRNPHEQYFGPGTRLTVT.

V is TRBV11-3 and J is TRBJ2-2; 12 bases line up with TRBD2. Germline CDR1 reads SGHNT; CDR2 reads YENEEA. Losses at the gene ends were 3 bases for V and 3 bases for J; bases not matched to a gene: 5. This CDR3 comprises 17 residues. The CDR3, as DNA: TGTGCCAGCAGCTTCCGACTAGCGGGGGCTTACACCGGGGAGCTGTTTTTT. This gives the protein CASSFRLAGAYTGELFF.

This clone occurred once. The chain has TRBV7-9 and TRBJ2-4; 9 bases agree with TRBD1. The trim removed 0 bases at V and 2 bases at J, leaving 5 bases unmatched. Germline V lookup: CDR1 SEHNR, CDR2 FQNEAQ (reference sequence). The CDR3 sequence is 17 residues long. This CDR3 reads CASSLAHRGRSKNIQYF. The CDR3 DNA is TGTGCCAGCAGCTTAGCGCACAGGGGGCGTTCCAAAAACATTCAGTACTTC.

The chain links TRBV27 to TRBJ2-7; TRBD1 matches 7 bases. The CDR3 runs to 15 residues. Trimming at V came to 5 bases and at J to 3 bases, leaving 10 bases not matched to a gene. Germline V CDR1 and CDR2: MNHEY, SMNVEV (reference sequence). CDR3 sequence: CASSPSDRACYEQYF. As DNA, the CDR3 is TGTGCCAGCAGTCCCTCCGACAGGGCCTGCTACGAGCAGTACTTC.

A single count supports this clone. J is TRBJ1-1 and V is TRBV28, with TRBD1 as a possible D gene (6 bases). CDR1 is MDHEN and CDR2 is SYDVKM in the germline V gene. V was trimmed by 6 bases and J by 9 bases, leaving 17 bases between them. The length of the CDR3 is 13 residues. CDR3 sequence (DNA): TGTGCCAGCAGACTTCGGGGGGCGAAGAAAGCTTTCTTT. This codes for CASRLRGAKKAFF.

The V and J genes are TRBV28 and TRBJ2-5; TRBD2 matches at 10 bases. The CDR3 is 16 residues long. CDR1 and CDR2 from the germline V gene are MDHEN and SYDVKM. The V and J ends lost 7 bases and 4 bases, in that order; junction bases with no gene match: 12. Written as DNA, the CDR3 is TGTGCCAGCAATCTCAACGGGGCTAGCGGGGGAGAGACCCAGTACTTC. This sequence encodes CASNLNGASGGETQYF.

The chain joins TRBV5-8 to TRBJ2-3; 10 nucleotides line up with TRBD2. This CDR3 is built from 15 residues. V was clipped by 2 bases and J by 1 base; unmatched bases: 1. Per germline, CDR1 SGHTS and CDR2 YDEGEE. The CDR3 loop reads CASSFGTSGTDTQYF. The CDR3 DNA reads TGTGCCAGCAGCTTTGGGACTAGCGGCACAGATACGCAGTATTTT.

The chain is built from TRBV28 and TRBJ2-1; D gene unclear. CDR1 is MDHEN and CDR2 is SYDVKM in the germline V gene. Trimming removed 3 bases from V and 2 bases from J, with 11 bases in between. CDR3 length: 15 amino acids. CDR3 DNA: TGTGCCAGCAGTTTGGTCGGCGGAACCTACAATGAGCAGTTCTTC. This sequence encodes CASSLVGGTYNEQFF. The entire variable domain, with the rest obtained from reference TRBV28 and TRBJ2-1, is as follows: DVKVTQSSRYLVKRTGEKVFLECVQDMDHENMFWYRQDPGLGLRLIYFSYDVKMKEKGDIPEGYSVSREKKERFSLILESASTNQTSMYLCASSLVGGTYNEQFFGPGTRLTVL.

The chain joins TRBV7-2 to TRBJ2-7; TRBD1 or TRBD2 may be the D gene (5 bases each). The CDR3 consists of 14 residues. The V gene's germline CDR1 is SGHTA and CDR2 FQGNSA. The V gene lost 5 bases and the J gene lost 3 bases, with 14 bases spanning the gap. The CDR3 spells CASSPGMGDYEQYF. The CDR3 coding sequence is TGTGCCAGCAGCCCCGGGATGGGGGACTACGAGCAGTACTTC.

The chain joins TRBV19 to TRBJ1-2; D possibly corresponds to TRBD1 (6 bases). The V gene lost 6 bases and the J gene lost 0 bases, with 14 bases spanning the gap. Germline V CDR1 and CDR2: LNHDA, SQIVND (reference sequence). This CDR3 is built from 15 residues. The CDR3, as DNA: TGTGCCAGTAGCCCAAGGAACAGGGCTAACTATGGCTACACCTTC. Its translation: CASSPRNRANYGYTF.

The chain joins TRBV14 to TRBJ2-3, with 9 bases fitting TRBD1. CDR1 and CDR2 (germline): SGHDN, FVKESK. CDR3 length: 18 amino acids. V shed 0 bases, J shed 0 bases, and the junction held 7 bases outside the gene matches. The CDR3 DNA is TGTGCCAGCAGCCAAGAAGACTGGACAGGGGATAGCACAGATACGCAGTATTTT. Residues: CASSQEDWTGDSTDTQYF.

The V call is TRBV30, the J call TRBJ1-2; possible D gene TRBD1, 5 bases. CDR1 and CDR2 from the germline V gene are GTSNPN and SVGIG (reference sequence). V gave up 0 bases and J gave up 6 bases, with 14 bases separating them. The CDR3 covers 14 residues. The CDR3 is CAWSVPGQGDGYTF. The CDR3 DNA follows: TGTGCCTGGAGTGTTCCAGGCCAGGGAGATGGCTACACCTTC.

The chain is built from TRBV11-2 and TRBJ2-3, with 13 bases matching TRBD2. There are 16 residues in the CDR3. Trimming took 5 bases from V and 6 from J; bases not matched to a gene: 8. The V gene's germline CDR1 is SGHAT and CDR2 FQNNGV. The CDR3 DNA follows: TGTGCCAGCAGCCGAGGGACTAGCGGGGCCTCGGATACGCAGTATTTT. Translating it yields CASSRGTSGASDTQYF.